Shown below are 29 T cell receptor beta chains from a single sample sequenced in a study of tumor-infiltrating lymphocytes in primary liver carcinoma. Bulk tissue was left unsorted, and RNA and DNA were co-extracted from 20-30 mg of it. A primer in the constant region served to generate TCR beta cDNA from roughly 520 ng of total RNA. Library construction for TCR beta comprised three nested multiplex PCR rounds performed with slightly modified ARM-PCR. Each of the first two PCR rounds ran approximately 10 cycles with TRBV1-TRBV30 forward and C-beta reverse primers. From the multiplex PCR reads, TCRdb called clonotypes with MiXCR, one entry per CDR3 protein. The sample yields about 32,000 distinct CDR3 sequences, around 80% seen once. Sample: liver tumor tissue from sampling region 5. Documented subset: tumor region T5, tumor centre. Source of these receptors: a man in his forties or fifties with primary liver carcinoma and hepatitis B virus infection.

Notes on this clonotype: The CDR3 carries no conserved terminal phenylalanine or tryptophan, so it likely arises from a read error. The rearrangement uses TRBV6-5 and TRBJ2-5; 15 bases fit TRBD2. There are 18 residues in the CDR3. The ends lost 10 bases at V and 5 bases at J; junction bases unmatched: 17. Germline-derived CDR1 and CDR2 are MNHEY and SVGAGI. This chain's CDR3 is CAIISLGLAGGSPETQYI. The CDR3 region has the DNA TGTGCCATCATTTCCCTCGGACTAGCGGGAGGGTCCCCCGAGACCCAGTACATC.

Concerning this clonotype itself: Given a much more abundant clone one base away, this may be a read error. V gene TRBV2 combines with J gene TRBJ2-2; 9 bases agree with TRBD1. This CDR3 comprises 15 residues. The germline gives CDR1 SNHLY, CDR2 FYNNEI. The CDR3 loop reads CVSRLDRGITGELFF. The CDR3, as DNA: TGTGTCAGCAGGCTGGACAGGGGAATCACCGGGGAGCTGTTTTTT.

To note about this clonotype: A read error may produce the germline difference seen at one junction end. The rearrangement links TRBV5-5 to TRBJ2-1; 8 nucleotides line up with TRBD1. The CDR3 has 15 residues. CDR1 SGHKS and CDR2 YYEKEE come from the germline V gene (reference sequence). CDR3 protein: CDSSPGQGSYNEQSF. CDR3 DNA: TGCGACAGCAGTCCTGGACAGGGTTCCTACAATGAGCAATCCTTC. Combining the CDR3 with reference TRBV5-5 and TRBJ2-1 gives the whole variable domain DAGVTQSPTHLIKTRGQQVTLRCSPISGHKSVSWYQQVLGQGPQFIFQYYEKEERGRGNFPDRFSARQFPNYSSELNVNALLLGDSALYLCDSSPGQGSYNEQSFGPGTRLTVL.

Within the sample, this clonotype is medium-sized. This chain uses TRBV4-2 with TRBJ2-3; 9 bases line up with TRBD2. This CDR3 contains 14 residues. The V gene's germline CDR1 is LGHNA and CDR2 YNFKEQ. The J segment lost 5 bases and the V segment lost 0 bases, leaving 0 bases of the junction unmatched. CDR3 coding DNA: TGTGCCAGCAGCCAAGAGACTAGCGGAGATACGCAGTATTTT. As protein: CASSQETSGDTQYF.

A word on this clonotype: Likely a read error: the CDR3 ends without its conserved phenylalanine or tryptophan. The V and J genes are TRBV19 and TRBJ1-1, with D maybe TRBD1 (5 bases). The CDR3 contains 16 residues. Trimming stripped 3 bases from V and 0 bases from J, with 14 bases between. From germline, CDR1 is LNHDA and CDR2 SQIVND (reference sequence). CDR3 loop: CASSILGLGMNTEAFS. For the CDR3, the DNA is TGTGCCAGTAGTATCCTGGGACTGGGGATGAACACTGAAGCTTTCTCT.

The sample holds one count of this clonotype. V gene TRBV6-5 combines with J gene TRBJ2-7; 8 nucleotides agree with TRBD2. Germline V gives CDR1 MNHEY, CDR2 SVGAGI. Trimming took 8 bases from V and 3 from J; bases not matched to a gene: 9. This CDR3 region has 14 residues. The CDR3 nucleotides read TGTGCCAGCCCTAGTAGCGGGACGGTCTACGAGCAGTACTTC. Amino acid sequence: CASPSSGTVYEQYF.

The rearrangement joins TRBV14 to TRBJ2-1; D tentatively fits TRBD1 or TRBD2 (5 bases each). CDR3 length: 14 residues. From germline, CDR1 is SGHDN and CDR2 FVKESK. Trimming took off 3 bases at V and 6 bases at J, with 12 bases between the two ends. CDR3 loop: CASSQGVMGNEQFF. The DNA of the CDR3 is TGTGCCAGCAGCCAGGGGGTTATGGGCAATGAGCAGTTCTTC. The entire variable domain, with the rest obtained from reference TRBV14 and TRBJ2-1, is as follows: EAGVTQFPSHSVIEKGQTVTLRCDPISGHDNLYWYRRVMGKEIKFLLHFVKESKQDESGMPNNRFLAERTGGTYSTLKVQPAELEDSGVYFCASSQGVMGNEQFFGPGTRLTVL.

This chain links TRBV15 with TRBJ2-1, with 9 bases identical to TRBD2. V trimming: 0 bases; J trimming: 14 bases; junction bases outside the gene matches: 8. The CDR3 is 14 amino acids. CDR1 and CDR2 from the germline V gene are LNHNV and YYDKDF (reference sequence). The CDR3 is CATSRDLAGTEEFF. CDR3 DNA: TGTGCCACCAGCAGAGACCTAGCGGGGACAGAGGAGTTCTTC.

With respect to this clonotype: Its ends do not fully match the called genes, so a read error is possible. J is TRBJ1-2 and V is TRBV12-3 or TRBV12-4; TRBD1 aligns across 8 bases. This CDR3 contains 15 residues. CDR3 loop: CTSSLGQGANYGYTF. The CDR3 nucleotides are TGTACCAGCAGCCTCGGACAGGGAGCAAACTATGGCTATACCTTC.

This clonotype was detected only a few times. Germline and junction disagree at one end, which may indicate a read error. The chain employs TRBV6-2 or TRBV6-3 and TRBJ2-7; D not resolved. The CDR3 runs 14 residues. Germline V CDR1 and CDR2: MNHEY, SVGEGT. CDR3 residues: CASCYGSPRYEQYF. The CDR3 DNA reads TGTGCCAGCTGTTACGGGTCTCCCCGGTATGAGCAGTACTTC.

A remark on this clonotype: One junction end disagrees with the germline gene, perhaps due to a read error. The rearrangement uses TRBV30 and TRBJ2-7, with D possibly being TRBD1 (6 bases). The germline gives CDR1 GTSNPN, CDR2 SVGIG (reference sequence). The CDR3 extends over 13 amino acids. In nucleotides, the CDR3 is TGTGCCTGGAGTTTACGCAGGGGCTACGAGCAGTACTTT. Protein sequence: CAWSLRRGYEQYF.

On this clonotype itself: Relative to the germline gene, one junction end is altered; a read error may explain this. The chain employs TRBV28 and TRBJ2-2; D is tentatively TRBD1 or TRBD2 (5 bases each). The CDR3 sequence is 16 residues long. Germline V gene data show CDR1 as MDHEN and CDR2 as SYDVKM. CDR3 loop: CASSLGVGENTGELLF. The CDR3, as DNA: TGTGCCAGCAGTTTAGGGGTAGGGGAGAACACCGGGGAGCTGCTTTTT.

Note on this clonotype: Since no conserved phenylalanine or tryptophan closes the CDR3, a read error is the likely cause. The limits of the CDR3 on the DNA are not certain, so only TCRdb's listed CDR3 is given. The J gene is TRBJ2-1, the V gene TRBV6-5; TRBD1 is the table's D call, not checked against the DNA. Ends included, the CDR3 has 16 residues. Germline V gives CDR1 MNHEY, CDR2 SVGAGI. The CDR3: CASSYSTGGPIDERFS.

In regard to this clonotype: At one end, the junction sequence differs from germline, possibly due to a read error. DNA for the CDR3: TGTGCCAGCAGCCTGGGACAGGGGAGACCACACACCGGGGAGCTGTTCTTT. This gives the protein CASSLGQGRPHTGELFF. This chain joins TRBV7-8 and TRBJ2-2, with 10 bases lining up with TRBD1. The CDR3 extends over 17 amino acids. Germline V gene sequence: CDR1 SGHVS, CDR2 FQNEAQ.

A word on this clonotype: At one end, the junction sequence differs from germline, possibly due to a read error. The chain combines TRBV5-1 with TRBJ1-2; TRBD1 is a possible D gene (6 bases). CDR3 length equals 14 residues. From germline, CDR1 is SGHRS and CDR2 YFSETQ. The CDR3 DNA sequence: TGCACCAGCAGCTTCGGCAGGGGACAACGCGGCTACACCTTC. Translation gives CTSSFGRGQRGYTF. The whole variable domain, filled in from reference TRBV5-1 and TRBJ1-2, reads KAGVTQTPRYLIKTRGQQVTLSCSPISGHRSVSWYQQTPGQGLQFLFEYFSETQRNKGNFPGRFSGRQFSNSRSEMNVSTLELGDSALYLCTSSFGRGQRGYTFGSGTRLTVV.

In regard to this clonotype: A junction boundary mismatches the germline segment, possibly from a read error. This rearrangement joins TRBV5-1 to TRBJ2-7; the match to TRBD2 covers 12 bases. The CDR3 runs to 15 residues. The germline CDR1 and CDR2 sequences are SGHRS and YFSETQ. This CDR3 is CAISLTSGSSYEEYF. DNA for the CDR3: TGCGCCATCAGCTTGACTAGCGGGAGCTCCTACGAGGAGTACTTC.

As for this clonotype: One end of the junction does not line up with germline, which may come from a read error. The rearrangement joins TRBV12-3 or TRBV12-4 to TRBJ2-7; maybe TRBD1 (6 bases). This CDR3 region has 15 residues. The DNA for the CDR3 is TGTGCCAGCCGACTAAGGGACACAAGCACCTACGAGAAGTACTTC. Its protein product is CASRLRDTSTYEKYF.

Comment on this clonotype: One end of the junction varies from germline; a read error may be responsible. V and J are TRBV12-3 or TRBV12-4 and TRBJ1-2, with a tentative D call TRBD1 (6 bases). The CDR3 runs to 15 residues. CDR3 residues: CASSLRQEANYGYTF. As DNA, the CDR3 is TGTGCAAGCAGCCTCAGACAGGAGGCAAACTATGGCTACACCTTC.

As regards this clonotype: Germline and junction disagree at one end, which may indicate a read error. The rearrangement joins TRBV29-1 to TRBJ2-1, with TRBD2 matching over 8 bases. Looked up from germline, CDR1 is SQVTM and CDR2 is ANQGSEA. The CDR3 contains 14 residues. CDR3 in amino acids: CSVVRLAGYNDQFF. Written as DNA, the CDR3 is TGCAGCGTTGTGAGGCTAGCGGGCTACAATGACCAGTTCTTC.

The V and J genes are TRBV11-1 and TRBJ2-2; 7 bases map to TRBD1. The V gene's germline CDR1 is SGHAT and CDR2 FQDESV (reference sequence). This CDR3 is built from 14 residues. Trimming at V came to 3 bases and at J to 15 bases, leaving 13 bases not matched to a gene. The CDR3 reads CASSFTGVTGKLFF. In DNA form, the CDR3 reads TGTGCCAGCAGCTTTACAGGGGTCACCGGGAAGTTGTTTTTT.

The sample holds many counts of this clonotype. At one end, the junction sequence differs from germline, possibly due to a read error. V gene TRBV24-1 combines with J gene TRBJ2-1; D not resolved. The CDR3 length is 16 residues. Germline values: CDR1 KGHDR, CDR2 SFDVKD. Here the CDR3 reads CATGDSAPPVYNEQFF. In nucleotides, the CDR3 is TGTGCCACCGGTGATTCTGCACCGCCGGTCTACAATGAGCAGTTCTTC.

To note about this clonotype: A junction boundary mismatches the germline segment, possibly from a read error. The chain employs TRBV4-2 and TRBJ1-2; D remains ambiguous. The CDR3 extends over 15 amino acids. Germline-derived CDR1 and CDR2 are LGHNA and YNFKEQ. In DNA form, the CDR3 reads TGTGCCAGCAGCCAAGATATGGGCATGGGTGATGGTTACACCTTC. Residues: CASSQDMGMGDGYTF.

To note about this clonotype: At one boundary the junction diverges from the germline segment, which might be a read error. V gene TRBV6-6 combines with J gene TRBJ1-6, with TRBD1 matching 7 bases. CDR1 and CDR2 from the germline V gene are MNHNY and SVGAGI (reference sequence). The CDR3 is made up of 14 amino acids. The CDR3 spells CPSSSSGTDSPLNF. In DNA, the CDR3 is TGTCCCAGCAGTTCCTCAGGGACAGATTCACCCCTCAACTTT.

A note on this clonotype: An end of the junction does not agree with germline; a read error may underlie this. The genes are TRBV6-2 or TRBV6-3 and TRBJ1-5; D is uncertain. From germline, CDR1 is MNHEY and CDR2 SVGEGT. The CDR3 sequence is 13 residues long. As DNA, the CDR3 is TGTGCCAGTAGTTCTCCCTTAGATCAGTCCCAGCATTTC. It specifies CASSSPLDQSQHF.

Of note for this clonotype: Given the absence of the conserved phenylalanine or tryptophan at the CDR3 end, a read error is likely. The limits of the CDR3 on the DNA are not certain, so only TCRdb's listed CDR3 is given. The gene calls are TRBV11-2 and TRBJ2-7. Termini included, the CDR3 measures 15 amino acids. From germline, CDR1 is SGHAT and CDR2 FQNNGV. This CDR3 reads CASSLDLGVIYKQNL.

As for this clonotype: The conserved final phenylalanine or tryptophan is absent from the CDR3, which likely points to a read error. The chain has TRBV7-9 and TRBJ1-2, with unresolved D. CDR3 length equals 16 residues. The V end was cut by 5 bases, the J end by 5 bases, with 21 bases between. The germline gives CDR1 SEHNR, CDR2 FQNEAQ (reference sequence). CDR3 in amino acids: CASSPEGRLSHYGYTL. CDR3 bases: TGTGCCAGCAGCCCCGAGGGCAGGCTATCCCATTATGGCTACACCTTA.

The V and J genes are TRBV4-2 and TRBJ1-1; 8 bases match TRBD1. The trim removed 10 bases at V and 8 bases at J, leaving 24 bases unmatched. Per the germline V gene, CDR1 is LGHNA and CDR2 is YNFKEQ. The CDR3 loop spans 17 amino acids. In DNA form, the CDR3 reads TGTGCCAACAGTCAAGAGTACGGACAGGGTTTTTGGACAGAAGCTTTCTTT. The encoded protein is CANSQEYGQGFWTEAFF.

This clonotype was recorded a few times. A clone one base away is much larger, so this may be a read error. The chain employs TRBV6-5 and TRBJ1-1, with 8 bases that match TRBD1. The germline gives CDR1 MNHEY, CDR2 SVGAGI. The CDR3 is 15 residues long. The CDR3 here is CASSYSWTGITEASF. CDR3 DNA sequence: TGTGCCAGCAGTTACTCGTGGACAGGGATCACTGAAGCTTCCTTT.

A word on this clonotype: The junction departs from the called germline gene at one end, perhaps through a read error. The V and J genes are TRBV14 and TRBJ2-1; tentatively, D is TRBD2 (6 bases). The CDR3 sequence is 16 residues long. Germline V CDR1 and CDR2: SGHDN, FVKESK. The CDR3 loop reads CASSQPGDSLYNEHFF. The DNA of the CDR3 is TGTGCCAGCAGCCAACCGGGAGACAGCCTTTACAATGAGCATTTCTTC.